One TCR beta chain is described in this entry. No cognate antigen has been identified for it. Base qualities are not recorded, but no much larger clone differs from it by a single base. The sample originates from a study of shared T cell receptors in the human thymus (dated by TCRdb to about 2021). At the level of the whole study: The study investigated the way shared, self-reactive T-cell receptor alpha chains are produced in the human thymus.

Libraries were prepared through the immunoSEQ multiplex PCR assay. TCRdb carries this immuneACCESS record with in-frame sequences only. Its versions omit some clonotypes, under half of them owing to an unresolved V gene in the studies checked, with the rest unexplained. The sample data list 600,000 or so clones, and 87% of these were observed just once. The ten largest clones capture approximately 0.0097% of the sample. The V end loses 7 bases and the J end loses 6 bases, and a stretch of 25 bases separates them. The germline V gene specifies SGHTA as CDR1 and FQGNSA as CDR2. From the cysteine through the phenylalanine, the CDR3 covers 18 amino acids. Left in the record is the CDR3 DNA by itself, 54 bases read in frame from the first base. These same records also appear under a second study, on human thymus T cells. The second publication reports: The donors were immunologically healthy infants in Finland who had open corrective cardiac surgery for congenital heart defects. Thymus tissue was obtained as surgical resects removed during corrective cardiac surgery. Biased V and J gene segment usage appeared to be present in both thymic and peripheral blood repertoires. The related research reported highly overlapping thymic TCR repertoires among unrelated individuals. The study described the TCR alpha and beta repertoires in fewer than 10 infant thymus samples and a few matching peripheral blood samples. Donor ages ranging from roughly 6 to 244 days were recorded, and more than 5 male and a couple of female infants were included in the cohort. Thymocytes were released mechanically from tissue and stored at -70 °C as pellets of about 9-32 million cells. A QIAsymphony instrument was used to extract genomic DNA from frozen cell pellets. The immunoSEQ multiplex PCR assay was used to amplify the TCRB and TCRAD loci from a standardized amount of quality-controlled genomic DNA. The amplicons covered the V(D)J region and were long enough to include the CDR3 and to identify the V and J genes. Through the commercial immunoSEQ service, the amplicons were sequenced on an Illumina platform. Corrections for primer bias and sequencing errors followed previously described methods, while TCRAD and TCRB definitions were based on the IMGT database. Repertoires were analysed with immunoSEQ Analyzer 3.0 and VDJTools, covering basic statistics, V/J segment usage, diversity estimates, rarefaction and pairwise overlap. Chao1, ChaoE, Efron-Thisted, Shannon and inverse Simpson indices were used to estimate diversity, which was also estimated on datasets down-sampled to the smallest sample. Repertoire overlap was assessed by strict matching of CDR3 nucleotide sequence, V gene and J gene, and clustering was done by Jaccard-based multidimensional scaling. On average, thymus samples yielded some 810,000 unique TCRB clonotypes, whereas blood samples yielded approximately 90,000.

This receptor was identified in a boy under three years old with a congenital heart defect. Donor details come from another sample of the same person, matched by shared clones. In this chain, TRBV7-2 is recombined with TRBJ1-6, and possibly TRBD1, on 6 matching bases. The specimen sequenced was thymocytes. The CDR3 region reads CASTQPTGRVRANSPLHF. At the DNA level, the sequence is TGTGCCAGCACCCAACCTACAGGGAGGGTTAGGGCTAATTCACCCCTCCACTTT.